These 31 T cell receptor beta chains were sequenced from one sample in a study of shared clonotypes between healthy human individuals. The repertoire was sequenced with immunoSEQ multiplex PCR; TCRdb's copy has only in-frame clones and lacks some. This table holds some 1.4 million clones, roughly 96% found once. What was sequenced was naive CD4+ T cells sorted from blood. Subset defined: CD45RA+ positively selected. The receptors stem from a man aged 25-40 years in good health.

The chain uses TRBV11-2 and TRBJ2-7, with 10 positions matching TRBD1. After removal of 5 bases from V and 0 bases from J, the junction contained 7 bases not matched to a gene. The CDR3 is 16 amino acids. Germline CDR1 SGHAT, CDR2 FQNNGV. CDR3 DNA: TGTGCCAGCAGCCGAAGCCGGGACAGGGGCTCCTACGAGCAGTACTTC. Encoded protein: CASSRSRDRGSYEQYF.

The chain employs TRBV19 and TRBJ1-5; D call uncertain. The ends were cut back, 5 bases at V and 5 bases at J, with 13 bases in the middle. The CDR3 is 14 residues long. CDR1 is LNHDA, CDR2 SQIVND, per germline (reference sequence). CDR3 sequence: CASSSGLRYQPQHF. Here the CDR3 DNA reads TGTGCCAGTAGTTCCGGGCTACGATATCAGCCCCAGCATTTT.

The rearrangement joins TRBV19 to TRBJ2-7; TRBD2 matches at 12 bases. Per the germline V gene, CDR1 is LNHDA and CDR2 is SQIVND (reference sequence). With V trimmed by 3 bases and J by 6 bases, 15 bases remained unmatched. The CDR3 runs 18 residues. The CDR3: CASSIRLAGGPKTGEQYF. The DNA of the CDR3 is TGTGCCAGTAGTATCCGCCTAGCGGGAGGGCCTAAGACTGGCGAGCAGTACTTC.

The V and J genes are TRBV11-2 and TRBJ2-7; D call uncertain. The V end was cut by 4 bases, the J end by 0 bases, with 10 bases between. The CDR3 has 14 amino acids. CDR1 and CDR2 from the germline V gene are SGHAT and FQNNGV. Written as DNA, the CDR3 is TGTGCCAGCAGCTCCCACACGCACTCCTACGAGCAGTACTTC. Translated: CASSSHTHSYEQYF.

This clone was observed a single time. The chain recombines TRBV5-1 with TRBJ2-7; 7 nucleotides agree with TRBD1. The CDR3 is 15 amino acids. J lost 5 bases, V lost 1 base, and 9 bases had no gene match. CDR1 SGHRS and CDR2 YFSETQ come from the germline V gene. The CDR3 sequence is CASSLMAGGLNEQYF. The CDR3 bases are TGCGCCAGCAGCTTGATGGCAGGGGGTTTGAACGAGCAGTACTTC.

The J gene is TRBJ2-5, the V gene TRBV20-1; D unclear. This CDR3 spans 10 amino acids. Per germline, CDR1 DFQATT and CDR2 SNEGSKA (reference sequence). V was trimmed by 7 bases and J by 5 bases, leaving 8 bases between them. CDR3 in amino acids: CSGLMETQYF. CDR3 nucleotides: TGCAGTGGTCTGATGGAGACCCAGTACTTC.

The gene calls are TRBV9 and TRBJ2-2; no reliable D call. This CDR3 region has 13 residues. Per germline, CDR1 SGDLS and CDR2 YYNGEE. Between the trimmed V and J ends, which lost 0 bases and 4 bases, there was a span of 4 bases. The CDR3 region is CASSVASTGELFF. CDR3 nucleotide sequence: TGTGCCAGCAGCGTAGCCAGCACCGGGGAGCTGTTTTTT.

The CDR3 loop reads CASSEGTSVTEQFF. The CDR3 region has the DNA TGCGCCAGCAGCGAAGGGACTAGCGTTACTGAGCAGTTCTTC. The rearrangement uses TRBV5-1 and TRBJ2-1, with 10 bases identical to TRBD2. Germline V gives CDR1 SGHRS, CDR2 YFSETQ. The trim removed 4 bases at V and 9 bases at J, leaving 7 bases unmatched. This CDR3 has 14 amino acids. The full variable domain, completed using reference TRBV5-1 and TRBJ2-1, is KAGVTQTPRYLIKTRGQQVTLSCSPISGHRSVSWYQQTPGQGLQFLFEYFSETQRNKGNFPGRFSGRQFSNSRSEMNVSTLELGDSALYLCASSEGTSVTEQFFGPGTRLTVL.

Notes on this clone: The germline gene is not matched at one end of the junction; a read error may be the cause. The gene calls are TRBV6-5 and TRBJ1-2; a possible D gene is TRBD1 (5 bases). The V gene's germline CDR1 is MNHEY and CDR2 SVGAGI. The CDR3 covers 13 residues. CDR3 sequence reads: CASSPRGPSRIRF. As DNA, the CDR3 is TGTGCCAGCAGTCCCCGGGGCCCCTCCCGGATACGCTTC.

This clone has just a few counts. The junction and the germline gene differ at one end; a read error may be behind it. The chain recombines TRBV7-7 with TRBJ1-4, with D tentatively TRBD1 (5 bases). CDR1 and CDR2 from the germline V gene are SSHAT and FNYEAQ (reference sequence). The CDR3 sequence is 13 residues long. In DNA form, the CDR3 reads TGTGCTAGCAGTCTCAGGGCGGGGGAAAAACTGTTTTTT. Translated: CASSLRAGEKLFF.

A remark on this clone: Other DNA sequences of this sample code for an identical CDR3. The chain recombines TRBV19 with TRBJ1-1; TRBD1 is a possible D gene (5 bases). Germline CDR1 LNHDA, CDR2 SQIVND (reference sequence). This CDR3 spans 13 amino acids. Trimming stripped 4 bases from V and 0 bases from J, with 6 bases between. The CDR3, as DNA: TGTGCCAGTAGTAGACAGATGAACACTGAAGCTTTCTTT. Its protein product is CASSRQMNTEAFF.

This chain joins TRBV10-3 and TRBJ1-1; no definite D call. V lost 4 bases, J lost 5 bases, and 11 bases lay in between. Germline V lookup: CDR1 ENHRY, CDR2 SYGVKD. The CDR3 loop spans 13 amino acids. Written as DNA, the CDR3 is TGTGCCATCAGTGGAGGGCGAGAGACTGAAGCTTTCTTT. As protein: CAISGGRETEAFF.

The CDR3 region is CASSTRTGGSYEQYF. The CDR3 DNA follows: TGTGCCAGTAGTACGCGGACAGGGGGTTCATACGAGCAGTACTTC. V is TRBV19 and J is TRBJ2-7, with TRBD1 matching 10 bases. Germline V gene data show CDR1 as LNHDA and CDR2 as SQIVND (reference sequence). The V gene end was trimmed by 4 bases and the J gene end by 4 bases; junction bases not matched to a gene: 7. CDR3 length: 15 amino acids.

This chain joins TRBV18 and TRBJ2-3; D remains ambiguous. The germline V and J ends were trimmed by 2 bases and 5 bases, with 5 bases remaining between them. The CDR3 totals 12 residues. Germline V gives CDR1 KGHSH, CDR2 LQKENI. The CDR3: CASSPGIDTQYF. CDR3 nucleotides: TGTGCCAGCTCACCAGGGATAGATACGCAGTATTTT.

The CDR3 DNA is TGTGCCAGCTCATCGAAAGGGAACAATGAGCAGTTCTTC. Its protein product is CASSSKGNNEQFF. The chain recombines TRBV18 with TRBJ2-1; no definite D call. With 5 bases removed from V and 5 bases from J, the gap between germline ends came to 10 bases. In germline, CDR1 is KGHSH, CDR2 LQKENI. The CDR3 runs 13 residues.

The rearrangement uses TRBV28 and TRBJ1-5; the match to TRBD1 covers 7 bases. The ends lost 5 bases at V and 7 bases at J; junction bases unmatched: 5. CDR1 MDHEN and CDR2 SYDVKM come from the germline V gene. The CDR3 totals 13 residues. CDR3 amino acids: CASSETGVQPQHF. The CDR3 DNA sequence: TGTGCCAGCAGTGAAACAGGGGTGCAGCCCCAGCATTTT. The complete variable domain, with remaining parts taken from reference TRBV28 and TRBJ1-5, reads DVKVTQSSRYLVKRTGEKVFLECVQDMDHENMFWYRQDPGLGLRLIYFSYDVKMKEKGDIPEGYSVSREKKERFSLILESASTNQTSMYLCASSETGVQPQHFGDGTRLSIL.

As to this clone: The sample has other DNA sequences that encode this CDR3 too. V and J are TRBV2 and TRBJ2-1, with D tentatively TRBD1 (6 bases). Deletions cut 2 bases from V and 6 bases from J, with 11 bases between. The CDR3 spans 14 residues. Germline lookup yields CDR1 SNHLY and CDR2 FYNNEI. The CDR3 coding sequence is TGTGCCAGCAGTGAAAGTGGCAGGGGCAATGAGCAGTTCTTC. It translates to CASSESGRGNEQFF.

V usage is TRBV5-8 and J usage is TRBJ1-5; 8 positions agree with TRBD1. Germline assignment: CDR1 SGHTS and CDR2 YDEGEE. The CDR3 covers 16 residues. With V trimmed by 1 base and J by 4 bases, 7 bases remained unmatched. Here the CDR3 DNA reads TGTGCCAGCAGCTTGACGACAGGGGTAGAGAATCAGCCCCAGCATTTT. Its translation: CASSLTTGVENQPQHF.

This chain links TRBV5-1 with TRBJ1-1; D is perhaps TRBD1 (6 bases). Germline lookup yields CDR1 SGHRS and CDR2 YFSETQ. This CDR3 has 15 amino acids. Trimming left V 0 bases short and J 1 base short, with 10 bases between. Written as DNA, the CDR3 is TGCGCCAGCAGCTTGGATGGAGGGGGGAACACTGAAGCTTTCTTT. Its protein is CASSLDGGGNTEAFF.

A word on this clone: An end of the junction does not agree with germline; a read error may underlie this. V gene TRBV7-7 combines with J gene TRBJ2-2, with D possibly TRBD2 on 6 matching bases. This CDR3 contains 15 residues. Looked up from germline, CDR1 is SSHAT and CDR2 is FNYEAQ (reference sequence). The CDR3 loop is CASSLDRGLHRELFF. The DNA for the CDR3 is TGTGCTAGCAGCTTAGATCGGGGGTTGCACCGGGAGCTGTTTTTT.

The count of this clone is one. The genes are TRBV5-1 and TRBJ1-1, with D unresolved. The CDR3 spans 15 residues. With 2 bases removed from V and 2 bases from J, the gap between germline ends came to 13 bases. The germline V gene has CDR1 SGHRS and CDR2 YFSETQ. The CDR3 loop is CASSFNNGLNTEAFF. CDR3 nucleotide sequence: TGCGCCAGCAGCTTCAATAACGGGCTTAACACTGAAGCTTTCTTT.

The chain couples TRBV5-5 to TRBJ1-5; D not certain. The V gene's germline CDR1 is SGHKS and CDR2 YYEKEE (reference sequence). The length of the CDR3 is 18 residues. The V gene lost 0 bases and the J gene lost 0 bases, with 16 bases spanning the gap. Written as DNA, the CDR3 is TGTGCCAGCAGCTTGGGGTGGACGACCCGATATAGCAATCAGCCCCAGCATTTT. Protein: CASSLGWTTRYSNQPQHF.

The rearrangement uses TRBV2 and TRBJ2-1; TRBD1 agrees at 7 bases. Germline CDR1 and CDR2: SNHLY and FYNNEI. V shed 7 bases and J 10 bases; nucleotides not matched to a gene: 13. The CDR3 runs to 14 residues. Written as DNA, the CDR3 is TGTGCCAGCACCTCGCAGGGGGAAGCTAACGAGCAGTTCTTC. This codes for CASTSQGEANEQFF.

The CDR3 protein is CASSLRLGGRDQPQHF. In DNA, the CDR3 is TGTGCCAGCAGTCTCCGGTTGGGGGGCCGGGATCAGCCCCAGCATTTT. The chain links TRBV28 to TRBJ1-5, with a tentative D call TRBD1 (6 bases). V was pared by 5 bases and J by 5 bases, with 19 bases between. The germline V gene encodes CDR1 MDHEN and CDR2 SYDVKM. The CDR3 is 16 amino acids.

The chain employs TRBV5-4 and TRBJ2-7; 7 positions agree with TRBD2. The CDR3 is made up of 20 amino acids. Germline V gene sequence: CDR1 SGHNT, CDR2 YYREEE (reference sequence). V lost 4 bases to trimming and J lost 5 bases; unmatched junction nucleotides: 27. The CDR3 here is CASSKFIGSSGFVGGDEQYF. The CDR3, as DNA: TGTGCCAGCAGCAAATTTATCGGATCTAGCGGTTTTGTCGGCGGGGACGAGCAGTACTTC.

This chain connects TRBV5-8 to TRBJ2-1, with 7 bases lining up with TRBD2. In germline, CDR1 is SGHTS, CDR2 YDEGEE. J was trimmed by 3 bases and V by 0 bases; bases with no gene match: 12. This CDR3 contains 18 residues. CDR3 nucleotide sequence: TGTGCCAGCAGCTTGGGGTCGGGCGGGAGTCTTTTCTACAATGAGCAGTTCTTC. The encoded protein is CASSLGSGGSLFYNEQFF. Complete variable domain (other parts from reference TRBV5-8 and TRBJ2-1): EAGVTQSPTHLIKTRGQQATLRCSPISGHTSVYWYQQALGLGLQFLLWYDEGEERNRGNFPPRFSGRQFPNYSSELNVNALELEDSALYLCASSLGSGGSLFYNEQFFGPGTRLTVL.

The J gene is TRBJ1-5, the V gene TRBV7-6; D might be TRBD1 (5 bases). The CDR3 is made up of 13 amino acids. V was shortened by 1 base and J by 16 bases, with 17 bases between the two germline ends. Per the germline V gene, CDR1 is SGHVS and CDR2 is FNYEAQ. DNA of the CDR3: TGTGCCAGCAGCTTAGGGGGTGGGGGAACCATACATTTT. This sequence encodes CASSLGGGGTIHF.

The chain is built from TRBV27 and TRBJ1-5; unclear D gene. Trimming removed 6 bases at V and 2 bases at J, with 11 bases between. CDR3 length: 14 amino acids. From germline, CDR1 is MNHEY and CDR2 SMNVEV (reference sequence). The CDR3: CASSNGVRNQPQHF. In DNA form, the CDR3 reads TGTGCCAGCAGCAACGGGGTACGCAATCAGCCCCAGCATTTT.

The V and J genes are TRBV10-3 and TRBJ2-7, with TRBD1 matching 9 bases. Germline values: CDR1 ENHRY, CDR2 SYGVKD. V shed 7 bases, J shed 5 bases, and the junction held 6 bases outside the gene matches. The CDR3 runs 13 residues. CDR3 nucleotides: TGTGCCATCACCTTACAGGGGGCCCACGAGCAGTACTTC. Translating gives CAITLQGAHEQYF.

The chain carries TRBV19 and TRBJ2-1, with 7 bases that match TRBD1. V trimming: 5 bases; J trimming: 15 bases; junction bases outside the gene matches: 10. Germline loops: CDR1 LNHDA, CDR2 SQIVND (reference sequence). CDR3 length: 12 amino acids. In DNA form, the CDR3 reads TGTGCCAGTAGTTACTCCGGGACAGCTTGGTTCTTC. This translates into CASSYSGTAWFF.

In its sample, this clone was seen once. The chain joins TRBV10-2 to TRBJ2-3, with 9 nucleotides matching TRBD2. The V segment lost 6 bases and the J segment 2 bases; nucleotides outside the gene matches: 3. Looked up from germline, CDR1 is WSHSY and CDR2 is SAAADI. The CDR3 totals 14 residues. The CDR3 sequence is CASRIAGDTDTQYF. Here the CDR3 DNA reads TGCGCCAGCAGAATAGCGGGAGACACAGATACGCAGTATTTT.